This T cell receptor (beta chain) was identified in a study of patients and donors after allogeneic stem cell transplantation. This clonotype came up a few times. MiXCR, run by TCRdb on the RT-PCR reads, gives a single entry per CDR3 protein. The table includes about 400,000 distinct CDR3 sequences, 16% detected once. Trimming at V came to 6 bases and at J to 8 bases, leaving 11 bases not matched to a gene. This CDR3 has 14 residues. The material sequenced was blood, either unsorted or a sorted T cell fraction (not recorded which). J is TRBJ1-2 and V is TRBV12-3 or TRBV12-4, with 8 nucleotides matching TRBD1. The source of this sequence is a human donor who was either an allogeneic HSCT recipient or a stem cell or donor lymphocyte infusion donor (not recorded which). It is not recorded whose cells these are; they may come from a transplant donor. The CDR3 bases are TGTGCCAGCAGCCGGACAGGGAACTTCAGGGGCTACACCTTC. It yields the protein CASSRTGNFRGYTF.